Sequencing of this T cell receptor (beta chain) was carried out in a study of cytomegalovirus exposure and HLA in healthy donors. The roughly 120-subject validation cohort, separate from the roughly 670-subject first cohort, included the donors. CDR3 length equals 15 residues. CDR1 and CDR2 from the germline V gene are SGDLS and YYNGEE. V dropped 1 base and J dropped 2; count of bases not matched to a gene: 6. The protocol was immunoSEQ multiplex PCR, while the TCRdb copy is restricted to in-frame clones and leaves out a portion. The table shows 150,000 to 200,000 clones, with roughly 84% occurring only once.

The chain uses TRBV9 and TRBJ2-7, with 7 positions matching TRBD1. The source is a young man in good health and CMV-seropositive. Material: PBMCs. The CDR3 reads CASSVTGTAPYEQYF. In DNA, the CDR3 is TGTGCCAGCAGCGTAACAGGGACAGCCCCCTACGAGCAGTACTTC.